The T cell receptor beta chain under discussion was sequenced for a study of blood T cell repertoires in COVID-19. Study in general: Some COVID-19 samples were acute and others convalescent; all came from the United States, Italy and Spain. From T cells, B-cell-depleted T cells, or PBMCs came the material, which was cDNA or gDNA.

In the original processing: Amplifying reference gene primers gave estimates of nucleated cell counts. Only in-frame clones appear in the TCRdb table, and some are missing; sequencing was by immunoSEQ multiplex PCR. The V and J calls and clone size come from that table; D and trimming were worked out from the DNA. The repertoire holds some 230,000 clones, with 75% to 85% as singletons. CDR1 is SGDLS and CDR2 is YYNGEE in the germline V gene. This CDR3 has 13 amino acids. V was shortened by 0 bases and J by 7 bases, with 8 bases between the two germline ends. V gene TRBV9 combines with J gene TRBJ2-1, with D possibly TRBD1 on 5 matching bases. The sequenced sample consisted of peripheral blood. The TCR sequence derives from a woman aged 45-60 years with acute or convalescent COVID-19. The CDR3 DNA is TGTGCCAGCAGCGTAGGTCCAGGGAATGAGCAGTTCTTC. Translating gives CASSVGPGNEQFF.